This T cell receptor beta chain was captured by sequencing in a study of response to subunit inactivated influenza vaccine. TCRdb passed the RT-PCR reads through MiXCR, listing each CDR3 protein once. Of roughly 160,000 distinct CDR3 sequences in the sample, 9.5% to 12% were seen once. Germline loops: CDR1 MNHEY, CDR2 SMNVEV (reference sequence). V lost 5 bases, J lost 5 bases, and 12 bases lay in between. CDR3 size: 14 residues. V gene TRBV27 combines with J gene TRBJ1-4; D ambiguous. Material: CD8+ T cells sorted from PBMCs, obtained less than 25 months after vaccination. This clonotype originated in a man between 50 and 70 years old who received an inactivated influenza vaccine. The CDR3 protein is CASSPGGGNEKLFF. CDR3 bases: TGTGCCAGCAGTCCGGGCGGCGGGAATGAAAAACTGTTTTTT.